The 19 T cell receptor beta chains below come from one sample, sequenced in a study of T-cell memory formation after mild COVID-19. TCRdb ran MiXCR on the 5' RACE reads and lists one entry per CDR3 protein. Here the sample spans about 440,000 distinct CDR3 sequences, 20% being singletons. Sample: PBMCs or a T cell subset sorted from them (not recorded which). The receptors stem from an adult woman who had mild COVID-19 (a few samples of this study predate the infection). Cell type and time point are not known.

This clonotype occurred a few times. The rearrangement joins TRBV30 to TRBJ1-1, with D unresolved. V lost 4 bases, J lost 0 bases, and 6 bases lay in between. The germline V gene encodes CDR1 GTSNPN and CDR2 SVGIG (reference sequence). The CDR3 has 12 amino acids. The CDR3 nucleotides read TGTGCCTGGACAGAGATGAACACTGAAGCTTTCTTT. Its translation is CAWTEMNTEAFF.

The J gene is TRBJ2-1, the V gene TRBV7-3; perhaps D is TRBD1 or TRBD2 (5 bases each). Trimming cost V 4 bases and J 1 base, with 8 bases left between them. The CDR3 covers 14 residues. CDR1 and CDR2 from the germline V gene are SGHTA and FQGTGA. The CDR3, as DNA: TGTGCCAGCAGCTATGGGGGTTCCTACAATGAGCAGTTCTTC. Protein product: CASSYGGSYNEQFF. Full variable domain (rest looked up from reference TRBV7-3 and TRBJ2-1): GAGVSQTPSNKVTEKGKYVELRCDPISGHTALYWYRQSLGQGPEFLIYFQGTGAADDSGLPNDRFFAVRPEGSVSTLKIQRTERGDSAVYLCASSYGGSYNEQFFGPGTRLTVL.

The chain couples TRBV4-2 to TRBJ2-7; D ambiguous. V was shortened by 0 bases and J by 2 bases, with 5 bases between the two germline ends. The CDR3 spans 13 residues. The germline CDR1 and CDR2 sequences are LGHNA and YNFKEQ. The CDR3 here is CASSQDIAYEQYF. The CDR3 DNA is TGTGCCAGCAGCCAAGACATCGCCTACGAGCAGTACTTC.

The chain joins TRBV6-5 to TRBJ1-2; a weak D match, TRBD1 (5 bases). The V end was cut by 7 bases, the J end by 0 bases, with 15 bases between. Germline V lookup: CDR1 MNHEY, CDR2 SVGAGI. The CDR3 runs 15 residues. CDR3: CASTTVRGANYGYTF. DNA for the CDR3: TGTGCCAGCACCACTGTTCGGGGCGCTAACTATGGCTACACCTTC.

This clonotype has more than one count but fewer than ten. The chain joins TRBV20-1 to TRBJ1-1; D is ambiguous. Trimming left V 5 bases short and J 0 bases short, with 13 bases between. Per germline, CDR1 DFQATT and CDR2 SNEGSKA (reference sequence). CDR3 length: 14 residues. As DNA, the CDR3 is TGCAGTGCTTCTAGGCTACGACTGAACACTGAAGCTTTCTTT. It yields the protein CSASRLRLNTEAFF.

This chain links TRBV9 with TRBJ2-5, with 8 bases aligning to TRBD2. The germline CDR1 and CDR2 sequences are SGDLS and YYNGEE. V dropped 4 bases and J dropped 3; count of bases not matched to a gene: 5. The CDR3 covers 14 residues. The CDR3: CASSWGTSKETQYF. CDR3 coding DNA: TGTGCCAGCAGCTGGGGGACTAGTAAAGAGACCCAGTACTTC.

This clonotype has just a few counts. This chain uses TRBV5-1 with TRBJ2-7, with D uncertain. Trimming pared 1 base from V and 2 bases from J, leaving 10 bases between. This CDR3 has 14 residues. Germline CDR1 is SGHRS and CDR2 is YFSETQ. The CDR3 bases are TGCGCCAGCAGCTTGTCTGAGAGGACCTACGAGCAGTACTTC. This translates into CASSLSERTYEQYF. Drawing the rest from reference TRBV5-1 and TRBJ2-7, the complete variable domain is KAGVTQTPRYLIKTRGQQVTLSCSPISGHRSVSWYQQTPGQGLQFLFEYFSETQRNKGNFPGRFSGRQFSNSRSEMNVSTLELGDSALYLCASSLSERTYEQYFGPGTRLTVT.

The genes are TRBV27 and TRBJ2-3; TRBD1 is a possible D gene (5 bases). Trimming shortened V by 2 bases and J by 9 bases, and 15 bases separated the two germline ends. Germline CDR1 MNHEY, CDR2 SMNVEV (reference sequence). This CDR3 comprises 14 residues. The CDR3 here is CASSLIGADRTQYF. The CDR3 DNA reads TGTGCCAGCAGTTTAATAGGGGCAGACCGCACGCAGTATTTT.

This clonotype turned up a few times. This rearrangement joins TRBV29-1 to TRBJ1-4, with TRBD1 matching over 7 bases. Per the germline V gene, CDR1 is SQVTM and CDR2 is ANQGSEA. The trim removed 0 bases at V and 3 bases at J, leaving 7 bases unmatched. The CDR3 spans 16 residues. The CDR3 region is CSVEDSSGGSNEKLFF. Here the CDR3 DNA reads TGCAGCGTTGAAGATTCATCAGGGGGTTCTAATGAAAAACTGTTTTTT. The variable domain in full, completed from reference TRBV29-1 and TRBJ1-4, reads SAVISQKPSRDICQRGTSLTIQCQVDSQVTMMFWYRQQPGQSLTLIATANQGSEATYESGFVIDKFPISRPNLTFSTLTVSNMSPEDSSIYLCSVEDSSGGSNEKLFFGSGTQLSVL.

This clonotype has only a few counts. The chain couples TRBV30 to TRBJ2-2; D is unresolved. The CDR3 is made up of 14 amino acids. Germline CDR1 reads GTSNPN; CDR2 reads SVGIG (reference sequence). V was pared by 0 bases and J by 8 bases, with 13 bases between. CDR3 sequence (DNA): TGTGCCTGGAGTGTACATCCTAGTTTAGGGGAGCTGTTTTTT. Translating gives CAWSVHPSLGELFF.

The chain links TRBV12-3 or TRBV12-4 to TRBJ1-6, with D unclear. Trimming took 6 bases from V and 8 from J, leaving 14 bases between them. The CDR3 consists of 14 residues. The CDR3 sequence: CASRVGSRYSPLHF. The CDR3 DNA follows: TGTGCCAGCAGGGTCGGCAGCAGATATTCACCCCTCCACTTT.

This clonotype came up a few times. The rearrangement joins TRBV5-1 to TRBJ2-3, with TRBD2 as a possible D gene (6 bases). The CDR3 runs to 15 residues. Germline V gives CDR1 SGHRS, CDR2 YFSETQ. V was shortened by 1 base and J by 2 bases, with 11 bases between the two germline ends. The CDR3 spells CASSLWGGDTDTQYF. CDR3 DNA sequence: TGCGCCAGCAGCTTGTGGGGAGGTGACACAGATACGCAGTATTTT. Filled out from reference TRBV5-1 and TRBJ2-3, the complete variable domain reads KAGVTQTPRYLIKTRGQQVTLSCSPISGHRSVSWYQQTPGQGLQFLFEYFSETQRNKGNFPGRFSGRQFSNSRSEMNVSTLELGDSALYLCASSLWGGDTDTQYFGPGTRLTVL.

This clonotype was seen more than once but under ten times. The CDR3 region has the DNA TGTGCCAGCAGTTTTGGACAGGGGGAGACTGAAGCTTTCTTT. Protein sequence: CASSFGQGETEAFF. The chain joins TRBV12-3 or TRBV12-4 to TRBJ1-1, with 10 bases aligning to TRBD1. This CDR3 spans 14 amino acids. V was pared by 3 bases and J by 5 bases, with 3 bases of the junction left unmatched.

In this sample, this clonotype turned up a few times. The V and J genes are TRBV7-8 and TRBJ2-5, with D uncertain. V lost 3 bases and J 5 bases, leaving 13 bases between the germline ends. This CDR3 has 14 amino acids. In germline, CDR1 is SGHVS, CDR2 FQNEAQ. CDR3 amino acids: CASSFIFAWETQYF. The CDR3 DNA reads as TGTGCCAGCAGCTTTATTTTCGCCTGGGAGACCCAGTACTTC.

This chain connects TRBV29-1 to TRBJ2-1, with D hard to call. This CDR3 has 13 residues. CDR1 is SQVTM, CDR2 ANQGSEA, per germline. The V and J ends lost 2 bases and 7 bases respectively, with 12 bases between them. The CDR3 spells CSVEIMVLNEQFF. The CDR3 DNA follows: TGCAGCGTTGAAATTATGGTCTTGAATGAGCAGTTCTTC.

This clonotype has a handful of counts. The J gene is TRBJ2-7, the V gene TRBV12-3 or TRBV12-4; D ambiguous. Trimming cost V 3 bases and J 5 bases, with 5 bases left between them. The CDR3 totals 11 residues. CDR3 in DNA: TGTGCCAGCAGTTTCGACCACGAGCAGTACTTC. This sequence encodes CASSFDHEQYF.

The chain employs TRBV7-9 and TRBJ2-1; D is ambiguous. V was shortened by 5 bases and J by 1 base, with 12 bases between the two germline ends. CDR3 size: 15 residues. Germline loops: CDR1 SEHNR, CDR2 FQNEAQ (reference sequence). The CDR3 DNA reads as TGTGCCAGCAGCCCGCCGGTTGAGTCCTACAATGAGCAGTTCTTC. As protein: CASSPPVESYNEQFF.

This clonotype was picked up a small number of times. The chain is built from TRBV27 and TRBJ1-5; D uncertain. CDR3 size: 15 residues. Germline CDR1 MNHEY, CDR2 SMNVEV (reference sequence). V shed 6 bases and J shed 6 bases, with 18 bases lying between them. For the CDR3, the DNA is TGTGCCAGCAGGGTAGGAACCGGTGGGCCTCAGCCCCAGCATTTT. This gives the protein CASRVGTGGPQPQHF.

This clonotype was seen more than once but under ten times. The chain couples TRBV10-3 to TRBJ2-7; possibly TRBD2 for D (6 bases). The germline V and J ends were trimmed by 6 bases and 3 bases, with 18 bases remaining between them. Per germline, CDR1 ENHRY and CDR2 SYGVKD. The CDR3 sequence is 15 residues long. The CDR3 reads CAISDLAAGHYEQYF. In DNA, the CDR3 is TGTGCCATCAGCGATCTCGCGGCGGGGCACTACGAGCAGTACTTC.